This T cell receptor beta chain derives from a study of blood T cell repertoires in COVID-19. The wider study: Researchers got acute and convalescent COVID-19 samples from the United States, Italy and Spain.

The method was immunoSEQ multiplex PCR; TCRdb's version includes in-frame clones alone and lacks a portion of them. The sample has around 300,000 clones; 75% to 95% are singletons. The germline V gene encodes CDR1 SGHRS and CDR2 YFSETQ. This CDR3 contains 13 residues. Trimming left V 5 bases short and J 7 bases short, with 13 bases between. This TCR derives from a woman younger than 45 who had recovered from COVID-19. Material for sequencing was PBMCs or T cells enriched from blood (not recorded which). This chain uses TRBV5-1 with TRBJ2-1, with D perhaps TRBD2 (6 bases). The CDR3 is CASREGQVNEQFF. DNA of the CDR3: TGCGCCAGCAGGGAGGGCCAGGTTAATGAGCAGTTCTTC.